This entry lists 30 T cell receptor beta chains sequenced from one sample in a study of PD-L1 blockade in urothelial cancer. Assay: immunoSEQ multiplex PCR; the TCRdb copy retains only in-frame clones and omits some. The sample has tens of thousands of clones, 82% seen once. This specimen was PBMCs, taken around atezolizumab (anti-PD-L1) treatment. The receptors were sampled from an older man with urothelial cancer.

V gene TRBV10-3 combines with J gene TRBJ2-1; D is perhaps TRBD1 (5 bases). The CDR3 length is 14 residues. Trimming stripped 10 bases from V and 0 bases from J, with 13 bases between. Germline-derived CDR1 and CDR2 are ENHRY and SYGVKD. The CDR3 DNA reads as TGTGCCACCCAGGGTCGGAGCTCCTACAATGAGCAGTTCTTC. Amino acids: CATQGRSSYNEQFF.

The gene calls are TRBV4-1 and TRBJ2-1; maybe TRBD2 (5 bases). The germline V and J ends were trimmed by 0 bases and 7 bases, with 19 bases remaining between them. The length of the CDR3 is 17 residues. CDR1 MGHRA and CDR2 YSYEKL come from the germline V gene. The CDR3 DNA reads TGCGCCAGCAGCCAAGAAAGTAGCCTAGCATTGAGGAATGAGCAGTTCTTC. Translating it yields CASSQESSLALRNEQFF.

V usage is TRBV11-3 and J usage is TRBJ2-2, with a weak D call TRBD2 (5 bases). Germline CDR1 is SGHNT and CDR2 is YENEEA. The V end was cut by 1 base, the J end by 5 bases, with 8 bases between. This CDR3 region has 14 residues. CDR3 nucleotide sequence: TGTGCCAGCAGCTTAGGATCGGGGACCGGGGAGCTGTTTTTT. It yields the protein CASSLGSGTGELFF.

The J gene is TRBJ2-1, the V gene TRBV7-9; 10 nucleotides match TRBD2. V lost 5 bases to trimming and J lost 7 bases; unmatched junction nucleotides: 8. Germline-derived CDR1 and CDR2 are SEHNR and FQNEAQ (reference sequence). The CDR3 loop spans 15 amino acids. CDR3 nucleotides: TGTGCCAGCAGCCTAAGCGGGGGGGCCGAGAATGAGCAGTTCTTC. Protein: CASSLSGGAENEQFF.

The gene calls are TRBV6-5 and TRBJ2-2; 9 bases map to TRBD2. Germline CDR1 is MNHEY and CDR2 is SVGAGI. V was clipped by 0 bases and J by 4 bases; unmatched bases: 3. The CDR3 covers 16 residues. The CDR3 sequence is CASSYSLAGSTGELFF. The CDR3 nucleotides are TGTGCCAGCAGTTACTCCCTAGCGGGATCCACCGGGGAGCTGTTTTTT.

This chain links TRBV19 with TRBJ2-7, with 7 bases matching TRBD1. With 5 bases clipped from V and 1 base from J, the junction kept 5 bases outside the gene matches. Germline lookup yields CDR1 LNHDA and CDR2 SQIVND (reference sequence). There are 14 residues in the CDR3. The chain's CDR3 is CASSRQGRSYEQYF. As DNA, the CDR3 is TGTGCCAGTAGTCGACAGGGTCGGTCCTACGAGCAGTACTTC.

This sequence joins TRBV5-1 and TRBJ2-7, with D perhaps TRBD2 (6 bases). The germline gives CDR1 SGHRS, CDR2 YFSETQ. The V gene lost 3 bases and the J gene lost 5 bases, with 12 bases spanning the gap. The CDR3 totals 13 residues. CDR3 sequence reads: CASSWDWQDEQYF. CDR3 nucleotide sequence: TGCGCCAGCAGCTGGGACTGGCAAGACGAGCAGTACTTC.

The V call is TRBV5-4, the J call TRBJ2-7; D may be TRBD1 (6 bases). The V end lost 2 bases, the J end lost 2 bases, and 8 bases lay between the germline ends. CDR3 size: 13 residues. CDR1 SGHNT and CDR2 YYREEE come from the germline V gene (reference sequence). CDR3 nucleotides: TGTGCCAGCAGCTTTCAGGGGCCCTACGAGCAGTACTTC. Amino acids: CASSFQGPYEQYF. The full variable domain, completed using reference TRBV5-4 and TRBJ2-7, is ETGVTQSPTHLIKTRGQQVTLRCSSQSGHNTVSWYQQALGQGPQFIFQYYREEENGRGNFPPRFSGLQFPNYSSELNVNALELDDSALYLCASSFQGPYEQYFGPGTRLTVT.

The chain joins TRBV5-6 to TRBJ1-1; no clear D gene. V dropped 0 bases and J dropped 3 bases, with 12 bases sitting between them. This CDR3 spans 15 amino acids. The germline CDR1 and CDR2 sequences are SGHDT and YYEEEE. The DNA for the CDR3 is TGTGCCAGCAGCTTGGGGCCGAATCTGGACACTGAAGCTTTCTTT. Its translation is CASSLGPNLDTEAFF.

The chain recombines TRBV11-2 with TRBJ2-5; tentatively, D is TRBD1 (6 bases). This CDR3 is 12 amino acids long. CDR1 SGHAT and CDR2 FQNNGV come from the germline V gene. V was pared by 6 bases and J by 7 bases, with 12 bases between. DNA for the CDR3: TGTGCCAGCAGTCCAGGGGAAGGGACCCAGTACTTC. Amino acids: CASSPGEGTQYF.

The J gene is TRBJ1-5, the V gene TRBV5-6; 11 bases agree with TRBD1. CDR3 size: 16 residues. The germline V gene has CDR1 SGHDT and CDR2 YYEEEE. Trimming took 4 bases from V and 9 from J; bases not matched to a gene: 12. CDR3 coding DNA: TGTGCCAGCAGCGGTGGGACAGGGGGTGTCCTGGGGCCCCAGCATTTT. Encoded protein: CASSGGTGGVLGPQHF.

This clone was seen a handful of times. The V call is TRBV14, the J call TRBJ2-7; 12 bases are a match to TRBD2. This CDR3 is built from 17 residues. V dropped 0 bases and J dropped 4; count of bases not matched to a gene: 7. CDR1 is SGHDN and CDR2 is FVKESK in the germline V gene. In DNA, the CDR3 is TGTGCCAGCAGCCAAGAAGGGCTAGCGGGAGGGCCTTACGAGCAGTACTTC. Translation: CASSQEGLAGGPYEQYF.

The gene calls are TRBV9 and TRBJ1-1; a weak D match, TRBD1 (5 bases). From germline, CDR1 is SGDLS and CDR2 YYNGEE. V lost 4 bases and J lost 0, with 10 bases in between. CDR3 size: 14 residues. The CDR3 here is CASSLGGLNTEAFF. DNA for the CDR3: TGTGCCAGCAGCCTGGGGGGGTTGAACACTGAAGCTTTCTTT.

Details on this clone: Mismatch with germline at one junction end may stem from a read error. Here the CDR3 DNA reads TGTGCCAGCAGCCTCAACGGTGAAAAATTGTTTTTT. It is translated as CASSLNGEKLFF. The V and J genes are TRBV7-2 and TRBJ1-4; D remains unclear. The CDR3 is 12 amino acids. The germline CDR1 and CDR2 sequences are SGHTA and FQGNSA.

The rearrangement links TRBV6-5 to TRBJ2-1; TRBD2 matches 11 bases. The V segment lost 6 bases and the J segment 9 bases; nucleotides outside the gene matches: 10. CDR3 size: 15 residues. CDR1 is MNHEY and CDR2 is SVGAGI in the germline V gene. The CDR3: CASSTTSGVRGEQFF. The CDR3 DNA sequence: TGTGCCAGCAGCACGACTAGCGGGGTGCGCGGTGAGCAGTTCTTC.

This chain connects TRBV6-5 to TRBJ1-3; no definite D call. V lost 6 bases and J 0 bases, leaving 9 bases between the germline ends. The CDR3 sequence is 14 residues long. Germline CDR1 MNHEY, CDR2 SVGAGI. The CDR3 region is CASRLSSSGNTIYF. Written as DNA, the CDR3 is TGTGCCAGCAGACTCTCGAGCTCTGGAAACACCATATATTTT.

The gene calls are TRBV2 and TRBJ1-2; D is uncertain. Trimming removed 4 bases at V and 1 base at J, with 7 bases between. CDR1 and CDR2 (germline): SNHLY, FYNNEI. This CDR3 contains 13 residues. CDR3 in amino acids: CASSVADNYGYTF. DNA for the CDR3: TGTGCCAGCAGTGTCGCGGATAACTATGGCTACACCTTC.

The chain joins TRBV18 to TRBJ2-7; 7 nucleotides match TRBD2. Trimming at V came to 1 base and at J to 3 bases, leaving 6 bases not matched to a gene. Germline lookup yields CDR1 KGHSH and CDR2 LQKENI. The CDR3 spans 15 residues. The CDR3, as DNA: TGTGCCAGCTCACCACTCCGCGGGAGTGTCTACGAGCAGTACTTC. Translation gives CASSPLRGSVYEQYF. Full variable domain (remainder filled in from reference TRBV18 and TRBJ2-7): NAGVMQNPRHLVRRRGQEARLRCSPMKGHSHVYWYRQLPEEGLKFMVYLQKENIIDESGMPKERFSAEFPKEGPSILRIQQVVRGDSAAYFCASSPLRGSVYEQYFGPGTRLTVT.

The V call is TRBV5-1, the J call TRBJ2-1; 7 nucleotides agree with TRBD1. After removal of 1 base from V and 10 bases from J, the junction contained 14 bases not matched to a gene. The CDR3 contains 16 residues. Germline V gene lookup returns CDR1 SGHRS and CDR2 YFSETQ. This CDR3 reads CASSLTDRVTFLEQFF. CDR3 nucleotides: TGCGCCAGCAGCTTGACAGACAGGGTTACTTTTTTAGAGCAGTTCTTC.

The chain carries TRBV6-4 and TRBJ1-1, with 9 bases matching TRBD1. Germline CDR1 is MRHNA and CDR2 is SNTAGT. The J segment lost 4 bases and the V segment lost 5 bases, leaving 5 bases of the junction unmatched. The CDR3 sequence is 14 residues long. This CDR3 reads CASSLDRGTTEAFF. CDR3 nucleotides: TGTGCCAGCAGTTTGGACAGGGGAACCACTGAAGCTTTCTTT.

This clone was counted ten times or more. The chain is built from TRBV19 and TRBJ1-1; D remains unclear. The CDR3 totals 13 residues. Germline V gene sequence: CDR1 LNHDA, CDR2 SQIVND (reference sequence). V lost 2 bases, J lost 1 base, and 5 bases lay in between. The CDR3 region has the DNA TGTGCCAGTAGTATATCACAGAACACTGAAGCTTTCTTT. Residues: CASSISQNTEAFF.

V usage is TRBV5-5 and J usage is TRBJ2-2; D is perhaps TRBD1 (5 bases). Trimming took 6 bases from V and 5 from J, leaving 17 bases between them. CDR1 and CDR2 (germline): SGHKS, YYEKEE (reference sequence). The CDR3 runs to 15 residues. The CDR3 bases are TGTGCCAGCACCTCTTCCGACAGATCTACCGGGGAGCTGTTTTTT. As protein: CASTSSDRSTGELFF.

The chain uses TRBV11-3 and TRBJ2-5, with D maybe TRBD2 (6 bases). Per germline, CDR1 SGHNT and CDR2 YENEEA. Trimming shortened V by 2 bases and J by 5 bases, and 9 bases separated the two germline ends. The CDR3 covers 13 residues. The CDR3 here is CASSLNGGETQYF. CDR3 DNA sequence: TGTGCCAGCAGCTTAAATGGAGGGGAGACCCAGTACTTC.

This clone was seen once. The V and J genes are TRBV4-3 and TRBJ2-4; 7 bases match TRBD2. The CDR3 totals 15 residues. Germline V gene lookup returns CDR1 LGHNA and CDR2 YSLEER. V gave up 0 bases and J gave up 12 bases; unmatched junction bases: 11. The chain's CDR3 is CASSQDRGPGGGQYF. The CDR3 nucleotides are TGCGCCAGCAGCCAAGATAGAGGCCCGGGGGGTGGTCAGTACTTC.

The chain combines TRBV11-2 with TRBJ2-7; the D is unclear. Germline CDR1 and CDR2: SGHAT and FQNNGV. The CDR3 length is 17 residues. The ends were cut back, 5 bases at V and 0 bases at J, with 20 bases in the middle. The CDR3 DNA reads as TGTGCCAGCAGCGCCCCTCCTCCGGTCCTTAGCTCCTACGAGCAGTACTTC. This gives the protein CASSAPPPVLSSYEQYF.

This chain joins TRBV18 and TRBJ2-1; tentatively, D is TRBD2 (6 bases). Germline V CDR1 and CDR2: KGHSH, LQKENI. The V end lost 0 bases, the J end lost 6 bases, and 12 bases lay between the germline ends. The CDR3 contains 15 residues. CDR3 in amino acids: CASSPPSLAGNEQFF. The DNA for the CDR3 is TGTGCCAGCTCACCACCTTCACTAGCTGGCAATGAGCAGTTCTTC.

The rearrangement links TRBV14 to TRBJ2-5; D might be TRBD2 (8 bases). This CDR3 is 16 amino acids long. From germline, CDR1 is SGHDN and CDR2 FVKESK. Trimming stripped 2 bases from V and 2 bases from J, with 15 bases between. This CDR3 reads CASSQREGQLQETQYF. The CDR3 region has the DNA TGTGCCAGCAGCCAACGGGAGGGACAGCTACAAGAGACCCAGTACTTC. The whole variable domain, filled in from reference TRBV14 and TRBJ2-5, reads EAGVTQFPSHSVIEKGQTVTLRCDPISGHDNLYWYRRVMGKEIKFLLHFVKESKQDESGMPNNRFLAERTGGTYSTLKVQPAELEDSGVYFCASSQREGQLQETQYFGPGTRLLVL.

The V gene is TRBV5-1, the J gene TRBJ1-1; possibly TRBD1 for D (6 bases). The length of the CDR3 is 12 residues. Germline V CDR1 and CDR2: SGHRS, YFSETQ. V lost 4 bases and J lost 10, with 14 bases in between. The CDR3 protein is CASSPDSGVAFF. The CDR3 DNA reads as TGCGCCAGCAGCCCGGACTCAGGGGTAGCTTTCTTT.

This chain uses TRBV21-1 with TRBJ2-7; whether TRBD1, the table's D call, matches the DNA was not checked. TRBV21-1 represents a pseudogene. The CDR3 covers 11 residues. The CDR3 sequence is CASSKQNEQYF. DNA of the CDR3: TGTGCCAGCAGCAAACAAAACGAGCAGTACTTC.

This rearrangement joins TRBV2 to TRBJ2-5; D is possibly TRBD2 (5 bases). Trimming pared 4 bases from V and 5 bases from J, leaving 14 bases between. This CDR3 is built from 14 residues. Germline CDR1 is SNHLY and CDR2 is FYNNEI. CDR3 residues: CASSGSGSWETQYF. CDR3 nucleotide sequence: TGTGCCAGCAGTGGAAGTGGGAGCTGGGAGACCCAGTACTTC.